The 20 T cell receptor beta chains reported below all come from one sample, sequenced in a study of blood T cell repertoires in COVID-19. Here immunoSEQ multiplex PCR was the method, and the copy in TCRdb shows in-frame clones only, minus some. The repertoire holds nearly 45,000 clones, with almost 85% as singletons. The material sequenced was peripheral blood. The origin of the receptors is a human donor in a cohort sampled during active COVID-19.

The V call is TRBV18, the J call TRBJ2-7; 11 nucleotides match TRBD1. The CDR3 covers 17 residues. Germline assignment: CDR1 KGHSH and CDR2 LQKENI. The V gene end was trimmed by 6 bases and the J gene end by 2 bases; junction bases not matched to a gene: 12. The CDR3 bases are TGTGCCAGCTCGCGATCCCCGGGACAGGGGGTTCCCTACGAGCAGTACTTC. It translates to CASSRSPGQGVPYEQYF.

The chain has TRBV7-3 and TRBJ2-5; TRBD1 aligns across 7 bases. In germline, CDR1 is SGHTA, CDR2 FQGTGA. The CDR3 length is 15 residues. Trimming cost V 1 base and J 0 bases; bases outside gene matches: 2. The CDR3 bases are TGTGCCAGCAGCTTAAACGGACAGGACCAAGAGACCCAGTACTTC. It specifies CASSLNGQDQETQYF.

V usage is TRBV18 and J usage is TRBJ2-1; 8 positions match TRBD1. The junction had 6 bases not matched to a gene; V was cut back by 4 bases and J by 4 bases. CDR1 is KGHSH and CDR2 is LQKENI in the germline V gene. The CDR3 length is 15 residues. As DNA, the CDR3 is TGTGCCAGCTCACACGGACAGGGAATTTACAATGAGCAGTTCTTC. The encoded protein is CASSHGQGIYNEQFF. The full variable domain, with the rest looked up from reference TRBV18 and TRBJ2-1, is NAGVMQNPRHLVRRRGQEARLRCSPMKGHSHVYWYRQLPEEGLKFMVYLQKENIIDESGMPKERFSAEFPKEGPSILRIQQVVRGDSAAYFCASSHGQGIYNEQFFGPGTRLTVL.

The chain combines TRBV19 with TRBJ2-3, with 10 bases that match TRBD1. V gave up 6 bases and J gave up 8 bases; unmatched junction bases: 5. This CDR3 comprises 13 residues. In germline, CDR1 is LNHDA, CDR2 SQIVND (reference sequence). CDR3 in amino acids: CASRGQGKGTQYF. CDR3 coding DNA: TGTGCCAGTAGGGGACAGGGGAAAGGTACGCAGTATTTT.

J is TRBJ2-2 and V is TRBV5-1; tentative D call: TRBD2 (5 bases). V lost 7 bases and J 6 bases, leaving 16 bases between the germline ends. From germline, CDR1 is SGHRS and CDR2 YFSETQ. The CDR3 totals 14 residues. This chain's CDR3 is CASGSTEAAGELFF. In nucleotides, the CDR3 is TGCGCCAGCGGCTCCACGGAGGCCGCCGGGGAGCTGTTTTTT.

The chain employs TRBV30 and TRBJ2-7; 9 bases align to TRBD1. The CDR3 spans 16 residues. With 2 bases clipped from V and 0 bases from J, the junction kept 8 bases outside the gene matches. Germline CDR1 reads GTSNPN; CDR2 reads SVGIG (reference sequence). CDR3 loop: CAWSPAGTGSSYEQYF. The CDR3 region has the DNA TGTGCCTGGAGTCCCGCCGGGACAGGGAGCTCCTACGAGCAGTACTTC.

The chain couples TRBV21-1 to TRBJ2-2; the D segment call TRBD2 is taken from the table without a DNA check. TRBV21-1 is a known pseudogene. The CDR3 has 17 amino acids. The chain's CDR3 is CARGWDCDTINTGELFF. The CDR3 coding sequence is TGTGCCAGAGGGTGGGACTGTGATACGATAAACACCGGGGAGCTGTTTTTT.

The chain's CDR3 is CASRTLGNQPQHF. DNA for the CDR3: TGTGCCAGTCGGACATTGGGCAATCAGCCCCAGCATTTT. The rearrangement joins TRBV6-5 to TRBJ1-5, with D maybe TRBD1 (5 bases). CDR3 size: 13 residues. V lost 9 bases and J 2 bases, leaving 11 bases between the germline ends. Germline V gene data show CDR1 as MNHEY and CDR2 as SVGAGI.

As concerns this clone: One end of the junction fails to match germline, which may point to a read error. The chain joins TRBV7-6 to TRBJ2-3; 11 positions agree with TRBD2. Germline V gives CDR1 SGHVS, CDR2 FNYEAQ. CDR3 size: 14 residues. CDR3 region: CASSVASGRDTQYF. The CDR3 DNA sequence: TGTGCCAGCAGCGTAGCTAGCGGGAGGGATACGCAGTATTTT.

The V gene is TRBV27, the J gene TRBJ1-1, with 10 bases fitting TRBD1. Trimming at V came to 5 bases and at J to 1 base, leaving 4 bases not matched to a gene. The CDR3 extends over 15 amino acids. Germline V gene data show CDR1 as MNHEY and CDR2 as SMNVEV (reference sequence). CDR3 nucleotides: TGTGCCAGCAGTCTCCGGACAGGGGGGAACACTGAAGCTTTCTTT. Amino acid sequence: CASSLRTGGNTEAFF.

The chain is built from TRBV6-5 and TRBJ2-7, with 10 bases aligning to TRBD1. The CDR3 runs to 15 residues. Germline trimming cut 4 bases from V and 3 bases from J; bases unmatched to any gene: 6. CDR1 is MNHEY, CDR2 SVGAGI, per germline. This chain's CDR3 is CASSSPWTGGYEQYF. The CDR3 DNA sequence: TGTGCCAGCAGTTCACCATGGACAGGGGGCTACGAGCAGTACTTC.

V usage is TRBV25-1 and J usage is TRBJ2-6; 9 bases line up with TRBD1. Germline loops: CDR1 MGHDK, CDR2 SYGVNS. V dropped 8 bases and J dropped 4; count of bases not matched to a gene: 6. This CDR3 contains 15 residues. The chain's CDR3 is CASGTGGSGANVLTF. The CDR3 bases are TGTGCCAGCGGTACAGGGGGCTCAGGGGCCAACGTCCTGACTTTC.

This clone turned up a few times. V usage is TRBV3-1 (or the pseudogene TRBV3-2) and J usage is TRBJ2-7, with D perhaps matching TRBD1 (5 bases). The V and J ends lost 1 base and 6 bases respectively, with 13 bases between them. This CDR3 contains 14 residues. The germline V gene encodes CDR1 LGHDT and CDR2 YNNKEL (reference sequence). CDR3 DNA: TGTGCCAGCAGCCAAGGGCGCCAGGGTGGCGAGCAGTACTTC. This encodes CASSQGRQGGEQYF.

The V call is TRBV3-1 (or the pseudogene TRBV3-2), the J call TRBJ2-7; maybe TRBD2 (7 bases). The CDR3 is 12 residues long. The germline gives CDR1 LGHDT, CDR2 YNNKEL (reference sequence). The ends were cut back, 5 bases at V and 7 bases at J, with 12 bases in the middle. CDR3 residues: CASSLGGGEQYF. DNA of the CDR3: TGTGCCAGCAGCTTGGGAGGGGGTGAGCAGTACTTC.

This chain uses TRBV19 with TRBJ2-4; 8 bases agree with TRBD2. Germline loops: CDR1 LNHDA, CDR2 SQIVND (reference sequence). The CDR3 is 15 residues long. The V segment lost 1 base and the J segment 6 bases; nucleotides outside the gene matches: 5. CDR3 coding DNA: TGTGCCAGTAGTATAGGAGGGGGACTAGGAAACATTCAGTACTTC. Translating it yields CASSIGGGLGNIQYF.

This clone was observed a single time. This rearrangement joins TRBV4-3 to TRBJ1-1; TRBD1 matches 7 bases. The germline gives CDR1 LGHNA, CDR2 YSLEER. The CDR3 extends over 16 amino acids. V trimming: 2 bases; J trimming: 0 bases; junction bases outside the gene matches: 6. The CDR3: CASSQTGTALNTEAFF. DNA of the CDR3: TGCGCCAGCAGCCAAACCGGGACAGCCTTGAACACTGAAGCTTTCTTT.

This clone showed up just a few times. The rearrangement links TRBV5-4 to TRBJ1-1, with a weak D call TRBD1 (6 bases). The CDR3 sequence is 13 residues long. The V gene's germline CDR1 is SGHNT and CDR2 YYREEE (reference sequence). Trimming pared 5 bases from V and 1 base from J, leaving 9 bases between. The CDR3 DNA sequence: TGTGCCAGCAGTGTGGACAGGAACACTGAAGCTTTCTTT. Its protein is CASSVDRNTEAFF.

The genes are TRBV23-1 and TRBJ2-6, with 12 bases lining up with TRBD2. TRBV23-1 is labeled an ORF, and its function is uncertain. The CDR3 is 21 residues long. J gave up 0 bases and V 7 bases, and 16 bases lay outside the gene matches. The CDR3 loop reads CASKRRQPGLAGYSGANVLTF. The CDR3 region has the DNA TGCGCCAGCAAACGGCGACAACCCGGACTAGCGGGGTACTCTGGGGCCAACGTCCTGACTTTC.

The chain employs TRBV10-3 and TRBJ2-3, with 11 bases that match TRBD2. V shed 9 bases and J 2 bases; nucleotides not matched to a gene: 7. There are 15 residues in the CDR3. The V gene's germline CDR1 is ENHRY and CDR2 SYGVKD. The CDR3 nucleotides read TGTGCCATTGGGACTAGCGGAGAAATCACAGATACGCAGTATTTT. Its translation: CAIGTSGEITDTQYF.

This clone was seen only once. The chain recombines TRBV7-2 with TRBJ1-1, with 7 bases that match TRBD1. Germline loops: CDR1 SGHTA, CDR2 FQGNSA. The ends lost 3 bases at V and 8 bases at J; junction bases unmatched: 9. CDR3 size: 14 residues. This chain's CDR3 is CASSFTGTVREAFF. The CDR3 DNA sequence: TGTGCCAGCAGCTTTACCGGGACAGTAAGGGAAGCTTTCTTT.